This T cell receptor (beta chain) was sequenced during a study of blood T cell repertoires in COVID-19. Looking at the study overall: The United States, Italy and Spain provided the acute and convalescent COVID-19 samples. T cells, B-cell-depleted T cells, or PBMCs provided the cDNA or gDNA that served as material.

This CDR3 is built from 15 residues. Germline trimming cut 4 bases from V and 8 bases from J; bases unmatched to any gene: 14. Germline CDR1 and CDR2: LGHDT and YNNKEL (reference sequence). In the original workflow: Amplifying reference gene primers gave estimates of nucleated cell counts. Data came from immunoSEQ multiplex PCR; TCRdb stores just in-frame clones and leaves some out. V and J calls and clone size follow that table, whereas D and trimming were derived from the DNA. There are about 47,000 clones in the sample; roughly 83% occur only once, and roughly 2.5% lies in the top ten. This receptor was taken from a man over 45 with acute or convalescent COVID-19. The sample comprised peripheral blood. The chain is built from TRBV3-1 (or the pseudogene TRBV3-2) and TRBJ2-7, with 7 bases matching TRBD2. For the CDR3, the DNA is TGTGCCAGCAGCCCCCGGGGGGTCGGGGGATTGAAGCAGTACTTC. Encoded protein: CASSPRGVGGLKQYF.